This T cell receptor beta chain is drawn from a study of CD8 T cells in Susac syndrome. With random hexamers, roughly 0.45 to 1 ug RNA was reverse transcribed. TCRdb used MiXCR to reprocess the immunoSEQ multiplex PCR reads, holding one entry per CDR3 protein. The data show approximately 220,000 distinct CDR3 sequences, around nine tenths seen once. The CDR3 consists of 15 residues. J gave up 11 bases and V 7 bases, and 20 bases lay outside the gene matches. Germline-derived CDR1 and CDR2 are SGHRS and YFSETQ. The V call is TRBV5-1, the J call TRBJ1-1; 7 nucleotides match TRBD1. The sequenced sample was CD8+ T cells from PBMCs. The origin of this receptor is a human donor with multiple sclerosis. The CDR3 nucleotides read TGCGCCAGCTACGAAGGGGGCTCTTCTCGGGTTGACGCTTTCTTT. Protein: CASYEGGSSRVDAFF.